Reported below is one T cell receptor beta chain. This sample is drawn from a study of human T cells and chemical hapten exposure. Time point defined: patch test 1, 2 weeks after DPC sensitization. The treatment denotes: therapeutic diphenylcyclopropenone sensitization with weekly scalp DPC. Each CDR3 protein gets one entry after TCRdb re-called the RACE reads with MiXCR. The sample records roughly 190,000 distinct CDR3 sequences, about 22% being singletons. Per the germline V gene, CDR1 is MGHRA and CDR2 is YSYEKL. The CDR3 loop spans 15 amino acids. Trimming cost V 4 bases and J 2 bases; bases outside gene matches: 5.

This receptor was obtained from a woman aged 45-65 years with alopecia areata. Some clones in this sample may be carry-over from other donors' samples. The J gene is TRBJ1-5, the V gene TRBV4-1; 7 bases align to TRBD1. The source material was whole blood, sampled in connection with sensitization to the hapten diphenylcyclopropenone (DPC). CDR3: CASSPTGTGNQPQHF. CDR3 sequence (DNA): TGCGCCAGCAGCCCAACCGGGACAGGCAATCAGCCCCAGCATTTT.